This T cell receptor (beta chain) derives from a study of blood T cell repertoires in COVID-19. Looking at the study overall: PBMCs, B-cell-depleted T cells, or T cells provided the cDNA or gDNA that made up the material.

Deletions cut 0 bases from V and 1 base from J, with 10 bases between. The germline V gene has CDR1 MDHEN and CDR2 SYDVKM. The CDR3 sequence is 16 residues long. Libraries were prepared by immunoSEQ multiplex PCR; TCRdb keeps only in-frame clonotypes and omits some of them. The sample lists under 80,000 clones; just under 90% were seen once. The chain is built from TRBV28 and TRBJ1-3, with D possibly being TRBD1 (5 bases). The sequenced material came from peripheral blood. This receptor was identified in a woman of 80 years or more with active COVID-19. The CDR3 here is CASSLWPGNSGNTIYF. The DNA for the CDR3 is TGTGCCAGCAGTTTATGGCCAGGGAATTCTGGAAACACCATATATTTT.